A selection of T cell receptor beta chains follows, all from one sample in a study of technical replicates of blood from several donors. The protocol was immunoSEQ multiplex PCR, while the TCRdb copy is restricted to in-frame clones and leaves out a portion. The data contain around 83,000 clones, 85% to 95% of them singletons. The specimen sequenced was T cells isolated from PBMCs. These receptors all stem from a human donor in good health. CDR3s include the opening cysteine and the closing phenylalanine or tryptophan. D genes are given only for firm matches. Not every row has a clone size; where given, it reads once, few, many or a size class.

d_call | j_call | v_call | clone_size | cdr3_aa | cdr3_nt
. | TRBJ2-5 | TRBV2 | . | CASRPIVYQETQYF | TGTGCCAGCCGCCCTATCGTGTACCAAGAGACCCAGTACTTC
. | TRBJ2-3 | TRBV5-1 | . | CASSLVGSGADTQYF | TGCGCCAGCAGCTTGGTTGGTAGCGGAGCAGATACGCAGTATTTT
TRBD2 | TRBJ2-1 | TRBV6-1 | . | CASHSGSSYNEQFF | TGTGCCAGCCATAGCGGGAGCTCCTACAATGAGCAGTTCTTC
TRBD1 | TRBJ1-3 | TRBV4-2 | . | CASSQVGTGPTHSGNTIYF | TGTGCCAGCAGCCAAGTGGGGACAGGCCCTACTCACTCTGGAAACACCATATATTTT
. | TRBJ1-5 | TRBV19 | . | CATSWARQINQPQHF | TGTGCCACCTCATGGGCCAGACAGATAAATCAGCCCCAGCATTTT
. | TRBJ1-2 | TRBV28 | . | CASSFRQRNYGYTF | TGTGCCAGCAGTTTCCGACAACGTAACTATGGCTACACCTTC
TRBD2 | TRBJ2-1 | TRBV7-8 | . | CASSSSAGAANEQFF | TGTGCCAGCAGCTCATCGGCGGGAGCAGCCAATGAGCAGTTCTTC
. | TRBJ1-1 | TRBV27 | . | CASSLDPRGTEAFF | TGTGCCAGCAGTTTAGACCCCCGGGGGACTGAAGCTTTCTTT
. | TRBJ2-5 | TRBV9 | . | CASSEVGERETQYF | TGTGCCAGCAGCGAAGTCGGCGAGCGAGAGACCCAGTACTTC
. | TRBJ1-2 | TRBV9 | . | CASSGGGGNYGYTF | TGTGCCAGCAGCGGGGGAGGCGGTAACTATGGCTACACCTTC
. | TRBJ1-1 | TRBV7-9 | . | CASSFRLESTEAFF | TGTGCCAGCAGCTTCCGGTTAGAGAGCACTGAAGCTTTCTTT
TRBD2 | TRBJ2-3 | TRBV4-3 | . | CASSHTLAGVTDTQYF | TGCGCCAGCAGCCATACCCTAGCGGGAGTCACAGATACGCAGTATTTT
TRBD1 | TRBJ2-6 | TRBV5-1 | . | CASSLATGNTGANVLTF | TGCGCCAGCAGCTTGGCGACAGGGAATACTGGGGCCAACGTCCTGACTTTC
TRBD1 | TRBJ1-1 | TRBV29-1 | . | CSVDGQGAEAFF | TGCAGCGTTGACGGACAGGGTGCTGAAGCTTTCTTT
. | TRBJ1-5 | TRBV19 | . | CASSMVSGQNQPQHF | TGTGCCAGTAGTATGGTTTCAGGCCAAAATCAGCCCCAGCATTTT
. | TRBJ2-1 | TRBV29-1 | . | CSDLGNYNEQFF | TGCAGCGATCTAGGAAACTACAATGAGCAGTTCTTC
TRBD2 | TRBJ2-5 | TRBV7-2 | . | CASSQRDRETQYF | TGTGCCAGCAGCCAGCGGGATCGCGAGACCCAGTACTTC
. | TRBJ1-4 | TRBV6-1 | once | CASSYMRRELFF | TGTGCCAGCAGTTATATGAGGCGAGAACTGTTTTTT
. | TRBJ1-4 | TRBV6-5 | . | CATSGHLATNEKLFF | TGTGCCACTTCTGGACACCTTGCAACTAATGAAAAACTGTTTTTT
. | TRBJ2-3 | TRBV10-3 | . | CAISDSSTTDTQYF | TGTGCCATCAGTGACTCTTCCACAACAGATACGCAGTATTTT
. | TRBJ1-5 | TRBV2 | . | CASSDSQGNQPQHF | TGTGCCAGCAGTGACTCCCAGGGTAATCAGCCCCAGCATTTT
TRBD1 | TRBJ1-3 | TRBV10-3 | once | CAISETGQGRSGNTIYF | TGTGCCATCAGCGAGACGGGACAGGGACGCTCTGGAAACACCATATATTTT
. | TRBJ2-1 | TRBV4-3 | . | CASSQDGPSSRSEQFF | TGCGCCAGCAGCCAAGATGGCCCTAGTTCTCGAAGTGAGCAGTTCTTC
TRBD2 | TRBJ2-3 | TRBV2 | few | CASSRLAGGDTQYF | TGTGCCAGCAGTCGACTAGCGGGAGGGGATACGCAGTATTTT
TRBD1 | TRBJ2-7 | TRBV10-3 | . | CAISESSRTGSYEQYF | TGTGCCATCAGTGAGTCCAGTAGGACAGGGAGCTACGAGCAGTACTTC
TRBD2 | TRBJ2-2 | TRBV7-2 | . | CASSYGLAVSTGELFF | TGTGCCAGCAGCTATGGACTAGCGGTTTCGACCGGGGAGCTGTTTTTT
TRBD2 | TRBJ2-1 | TRBV4-2 | . | CASSGAGGYNEQFF | TGTGCCAGCAGCGGAGCGGGAGGCTACAATGAGCAGTTCTTC
TRBD1 | TRBJ2-5 | TRBV27 | . | CASSFFGTGRLQETQYF | TGTGCCAGCAGTTTTTTCGGGACAGGGCGCCTACAAGAGACCCAGTACTTC
TRBD2 | TRBJ2-7 | TRBV19 | . | CASRSGRRDEQYF | TGTGCCAGTAGGAGCGGGAGAAGGGACGAGCAGTACTTC
TRBD2 | TRBJ2-6 | TRBV9 | . | CASSVGGFGGANVLTF | TGTGCCAGCAGCGTGGGAGGGTTCGGTGGGGCCAACGTCCTGACTTTC
TRBD1 | TRBJ1-1 | TRBV29-1 | once | CSAQGATEAFF | TGCAGCGCGCAGGGGGCCACTGAAGCTTTCTTT
TRBD1 | TRBJ2-1 | TRBV6-1 | . | CAGRFDRAANEQFF | TGTGCCGGTAGGTTCGACAGGGCGGCCAATGAGCAGTTCTTC
. | TRBJ1-3 | TRBV28 | . | CASSILGHPSGNTIYF | TGTGCCAGCAGTATCCTGGGACACCCCTCTGGAAACACCATATATTTT
TRBD2 | TRBJ2-7 | TRBV18 | . | CASSPGLTSSYEQYF | TGTGCCAGCTCCCCGGGGCTGACTAGCAGCTACGAGCAGTACTTC
. | TRBJ1-1 | TRBV9 | . | CASATGPENTEAFF | TGTGCCAGCGCCACTGGGCCGGAGAACACTGAAGCTTTCTTT
TRBD2 | TRBJ2-3 | TRBV19 | . | CASSGITSGTGGLTDTQYF | TGTGCCAGTAGTGGGATAACTAGCGGGACGGGTGGGCTAACAGATACGCAGTATTTT
. | TRBJ1-3 | TRBV12-2 | . | CASRFSSGSSGNTIYF | TGTGCAAGTCGCTTTTCTTCCGGGAGCTCTGGAAACACCATATATTTT
. | TRBJ1-2 | TRBV5-6 | few | CASSLGSYGYTF | TGTGCCAGCAGCTTGGGCAGCTATGGCTACACCTTC
TRBD1 | TRBJ2-1 | TRBV2 | . | CASSEGGQGGYNEQFF | TGTGCCAGCAGTGAGGGTGGACAGGGGGGGTATAATGAGCAGTTCTTC
TRBD2 | TRBJ2-3 | TRBV28 | . | CASRDGGRSITDTQYF | TGTGCCAGCAGGGACGGCGGGAGGTCGATCACAGATACGCAGTATTTT
. | TRBJ1-5 | TRBV5-6 | . | CASSLGGYSNQPQHF | TGTGCCAGCAGCTTGGGCGGTTATAGCAATCAGCCCCAGCATTTT
. | TRBJ1-2 | TRBV28 | . | CASVSGNYGYTF | TGTGCCAGCGTAAGCGGAAACTATGGCTACACCTTC
. | TRBJ2-1 | TRBV6-5 | . | CASRQQVYEQFF | TGTGCCAGCAGACAACAGGTGTATGAGCAGTTCTTC
TRBD2 | TRBJ2-7 | TRBV30 | . | CAWSVGAGGVTEQYF | TGTGCCTGGAGTGTCGGAGCGGGAGGGGTAACCGAGCAGTACTTC
. | TRBJ2-5 | TRBV5-6 | . | CASSFRGETQYF | TGTGCCAGCAGCTTCCGGGGAGAGACCCAGTACTTC
. | TRBJ2-7 | TRBV29-1 | . | CSVEAGYSYEQYF | TGCAGCGTTGAAGCGGGATATTCCTACGAGCAGTACTTC
TRBD2 | TRBJ2-1 | TRBV4-2 | . | CASSPLANPQNEQFF | TGTGCCAGCAGCCCACTAGCGAATCCACAAAATGAGCAGTTCTTC
TRBD2 | TRBJ2-3 | TRBV29-1 | . | CSVELLVGLTPRDTQYF | TGCAGCGTTGAACTACTCGTGGGACTAACGCCGAGAGATACGCAGTATTTT
TRBD2 | TRBJ2-3 | TRBV19 | . | CASSTSGSLTDTQYF | TGTGCCAGTAGCACTAGCGGGAGTCTTACAGATACGCAGTATTTT
. | TRBJ2-7 | TRBV6-1 | . | CASRGQPGLTYEQYF | TGTGCCAGCAGGGGACAGCCGGGACTCACCTACGAGCAGTACTTC
. | TRBJ1-2 | TRBV7-2 | . | CASSLASGDHGYTF | TGTGCCAGCAGCTTAGCATCAGGGGACCATGGCTACACCTTC
TRBD2 | TRBJ2-3 | TRBV9 | . | CASSVGLAGEVDTQYF | TGTGCCAGCAGCGTGGGTCTAGCGGGAGAGGTAGATACGCAGTATTTT
TRBD2 | TRBJ2-7 | TRBV11-1 | . | CASSLSGTSGSSYEQYF | TGTGCCAGCAGCTTATCGGGTACTAGCGGTTCCTCCTACGAGCAGTACTTC
TRBD2 | TRBJ2-3 | TRBV5-1 | . | CASREPGLAGGGTDTQYF | TGCGCCAGCAGAGAGCCGGGACTAGCGGGAGGAGGGACGGATACGCAGTATTTT
. | TRBJ1-2 | TRBV6-5 | . | CASSLQGLYGYTF | TGTGCCAGCAGTCTACAGGGCCTGTATGGCTACACCTTC